This T cell receptor (beta chain) was sequenced for a study of patients and donors after allogeneic stem cell transplantation. MiXCR, applied by TCRdb to the RT-PCR reads, yields one record per CDR3 protein. This table has 200,000 to 250,000 distinct CDR3 sequences, 38% appearing once. Only a few counts were recorded for this clonotype. The sequence was obtained from a human donor who was either an allogeneic HSCT recipient or a stem cell or donor lymphocyte infusion donor (not recorded which). It is not recorded whose cells these are; they may come from a transplant donor. Sequencing was done on a sample of blood, either unsorted or a sorted T cell fraction (not recorded which).

This chain's CDR3 is CASSLEWGSGELFF. CDR3 nucleotides: TGTGCCAGCAGCTTAGAATGGGGGTCCGGGGAGCTGTTTTTT. The genes are TRBV11-2 and TRBJ2-2, with D perhaps given as TRBD1 or TRBD2 (5 bases each). V was cut by 0 bases and J by 6 bases, with 8 bases left in between. CDR3 size: 14 residues. Germline CDR1 and CDR2: SGHAT and FQNNGV.